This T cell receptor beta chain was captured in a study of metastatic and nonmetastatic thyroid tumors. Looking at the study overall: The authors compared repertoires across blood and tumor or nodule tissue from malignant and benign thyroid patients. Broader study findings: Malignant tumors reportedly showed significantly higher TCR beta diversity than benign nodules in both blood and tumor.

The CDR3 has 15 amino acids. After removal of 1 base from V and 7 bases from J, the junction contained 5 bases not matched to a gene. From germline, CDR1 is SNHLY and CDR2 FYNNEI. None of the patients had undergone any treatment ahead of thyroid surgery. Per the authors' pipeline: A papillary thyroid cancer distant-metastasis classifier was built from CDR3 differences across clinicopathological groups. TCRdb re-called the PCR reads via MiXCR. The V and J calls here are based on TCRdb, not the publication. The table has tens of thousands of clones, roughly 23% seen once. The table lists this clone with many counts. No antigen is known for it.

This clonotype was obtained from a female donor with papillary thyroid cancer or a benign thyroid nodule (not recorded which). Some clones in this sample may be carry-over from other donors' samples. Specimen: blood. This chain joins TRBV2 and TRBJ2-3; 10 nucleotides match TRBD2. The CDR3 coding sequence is TGTGCCAGCAGTGAAGGGCTAGCGGGAGCCTATACGCAGTATTTT. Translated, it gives CASSEGLAGAYTQYF.